These 27 T cell receptor beta chains were all obtained from the same sample, sequenced in a study of shared clonotypes between healthy human individuals. Only CD45RO-negative cells positively selected for CCR7 counted as naive CD8 cells, so terminally differentiated effector memory CD45RA+ cells were excluded. Clones were sequenced by immunoSEQ multiplex PCR, and TCRdb holds only the in-frame ones, with some missing. The sample has some 2 million clones, about 95% seen once. The source material was naive CD8+ T cells sorted from blood. These receptors were taken from a young man in good health.

This chain links TRBV5-1 with TRBJ2-7, with no clear D. The CDR3 sequence is 14 residues long. Per the germline V gene, CDR1 is SGHRS and CDR2 is YFSETQ. The ends were cut back, 1 base at V and 3 bases at J, with 11 bases in the middle. The DNA for the CDR3 is TGCGCCAGCAGCTTGAATAATCCGGGCTACGAGCAGTACTTC. Its protein is CASSLNNPGYEQYF.

As to this clone: Other DNA sequences in the sample encode the same CDR3. V usage is TRBV9 and J usage is TRBJ2-1, with 8 nucleotides matching TRBD1. From germline, CDR1 is SGDLS and CDR2 YYNGEE. The trim removed 0 bases at V and 5 bases at J, leaving 4 bases unmatched. This CDR3 has 15 amino acids. CDR3 region: CASSVDGTGDNEQFF. In nucleotides, the CDR3 is TGTGCCAGCAGCGTAGACGGGACAGGAGACAATGAGCAGTTCTTC.

The chain employs TRBV7-9 and TRBJ1-5, with no clear D. Trimming shortened V by 5 bases and J by 4 bases, and 12 bases separated the two germline ends. CDR1 SEHNR and CDR2 FQNEAQ come from the germline V gene (reference sequence). The CDR3 is 14 residues long. For the CDR3, the DNA is TGTGCCAGCAGCGCACTGGACGGGAATCAGCCCCAGCATTTT. Protein: CASSALDGNQPQHF.

This clone has only one observation. J is TRBJ2-1 and V is TRBV7-9, with TRBD1 matching 10 bases. Germline V gene sequence: CDR1 SEHNR, CDR2 FQNEAQ (reference sequence). CDR3 length: 15 residues. J was trimmed by 8 bases and V by 3 bases; bases with no gene match: 7. For the CDR3, the DNA is TGTGCCAGCAGCTTGGAGGGACAGGGGAGGGATGAGCAGTTCTTC. Encoded protein: CASSLEGQGRDEQFF.

A remark on this clone: Distinct nucleotide sequences in the sample also encode this CDR3. The chain joins TRBV27 to TRBJ2-7; D gene unclear. With 3 bases removed from V and 0 bases from J, the gap between germline ends came to 9 bases. This CDR3 has 14 amino acids. CDR1 is MNHEY, CDR2 SMNVEV, per germline (reference sequence). CDR3 protein: CASSFGSSSYEQYF. DNA for the CDR3: TGTGCCAGCAGTTTCGGTAGCTCCTCCTACGAGCAGTACTTC.

Comments on this clone: At the DNA level, this CDR3 is encoded by other sequences in the same sample as well. V and J are TRBV6-5 and TRBJ1-1; D not certain. Trimming removed 0 bases at V and 2 bases at J, with 1 base between. Germline V gene data show CDR1 as MNHEY and CDR2 as SVGAGI. This CDR3 contains 12 residues. CDR3 bases: TGTGCCAGCAGTTACTCAAACACTGAAGCTTTCTTT. Encoded protein: CASSYSNTEAFF.

The chain combines TRBV28 with TRBJ2-7; TRBD1 matches 7 bases. This CDR3 spans 14 amino acids. V lost 2 bases to trimming and J lost 1 base; unmatched junction nucleotides: 2. Germline CDR1 reads MDHEN; CDR2 reads SYDVKM. CDR3 in DNA: TGTGCCAGCAGTTTAGGCAGGGGGTCCTACGAGCAGTACTTC. Translated, it gives CASSLGRGSYEQYF.

The chain uses TRBV11-2 and TRBJ2-3; D may be TRBD2 (6 bases). Trimming shortened V by 0 bases and J by 8 bases, and 18 bases separated the two germline ends. Germline-derived CDR1 and CDR2 are SGHAT and FQNNGV. This CDR3 is 16 amino acids long. CDR3 sequence (DNA): TGTGCCAGCAGCTTAGATTTGGAAGGGGCCGGGGGTACGCAGTATTTT. It codes for CASSLDLEGAGGTQYF.

The chain combines TRBV27 with TRBJ2-7; D uncertain. The CDR3 spans 14 residues. Germline V gene data show CDR1 as MNHEY and CDR2 as SMNVEV (reference sequence). V lost 5 bases and J lost 0, with 11 bases in between. DNA of the CDR3: TGTGCCAGCAGTCTGGGATGGGGCTCCTACGAGCAGTACTTC. Encoded protein: CASSLGWGSYEQYF.

Comments on this clone: Other nucleotide sequences from this sample produce the same CDR3. V usage is TRBV9 and J usage is TRBJ1-3, with D possibly being TRBD1 (5 bases). CDR1 SGDLS and CDR2 YYNGEE come from the germline V gene. The V end was cut by 5 bases, the J end by 8 bases, with 8 bases between. The length of the CDR3 is 11 residues. The CDR3 bases are TGTGCCAGCAGTGGGGGGGACACCATATATTTT. The encoded protein is CASSGGDTIYF.

The genes are TRBV4-1 and TRBJ1-6, with TRBD1 identical over 7 bases. J was trimmed by 16 bases and V by 3 bases; bases with no gene match: 9. Germline CDR1 reads MGHRA; CDR2 reads YSYEKL. The CDR3 length is 13 residues. Here the CDR3 reads CASSQTDRPLLHF. Written as DNA, the CDR3 is TGCGCCAGCAGCCAGACGGACAGGCCCCTTCTCCACTTT.

The chain joins TRBV5-4 to TRBJ2-7, with TRBD2 identical over 7 bases. J gave up 7 bases and V 2 bases, and 9 bases lay outside the gene matches. The CDR3 is made up of 14 amino acids. The germline CDR1 and CDR2 sequences are SGHNT and YYREEE (reference sequence). In DNA, the CDR3 is TGTGCCAGCAGCTTTGGGGGAGGGACTGTAGAGCAGTACTTC. Protein: CASSFGGGTVEQYF.

The chain recombines TRBV5-1 with TRBJ2-1; possibly TRBD1 or TRBD2 for D (5 bases each). V lost 4 bases and J lost 0, with 17 bases in between. CDR1 and CDR2 (germline): SGHRS, YFSETQ. The CDR3 contains 17 residues. The CDR3 region is CASSAFLKGSSYNEQFF. In DNA, the CDR3 is TGCGCCAGCAGCGCTTTTCTTAAGGGGAGCTCCTACAATGAGCAGTTCTTC.

This chain connects TRBV30 to TRBJ1-4; 10 bases align to TRBD1. The V gene's germline CDR1 is GTSNPN and CDR2 SVGIG (reference sequence). Germline trimming cut 5 bases from V and 6 bases from J; bases unmatched to any gene: 6. The CDR3 covers 14 residues. The CDR3 sequence: CAWASGTGDEKLFF. CDR3 in DNA: TGTGCCTGGGCCTCCGGGACAGGGGATGAAAAACTGTTTTTT.

V gene TRBV6-1 combines with J gene TRBJ1-1; D not resolved. V lost 5 bases and J 6 bases, leaving 10 bases between the germline ends. Germline lookup yields CDR1 MNHNS and CDR2 SASEGT. The CDR3 consists of 12 residues. The CDR3 DNA follows: TGTGCCAGCAGTTTAAGGTATTCTGAAGCTTTCTTT. This codes for CASSLRYSEAFF.

This clone was observed a single time. This chain uses TRBV5-5 with TRBJ2-7, with 10 bases lining up with TRBD2. V lost 4 bases and J lost 5; bases outside the gene matches: 3. Germline V CDR1 and CDR2: SGHKS, YYEKEE (reference sequence). The CDR3 covers 13 residues. The CDR3 DNA reads as TGTGCCAGCAGCCCTGGGACTAGCGACGAGCAGTACTTC. It translates to CASSPGTSDEQYF. The entire variable domain, with the rest obtained from reference TRBV5-5 and TRBJ2-7, is as follows: DAGVTQSPTHLIKTRGQQVTLRCSPISGHKSVSWYQQVLGQGPQFIFQYYEKEERGRGNFPDRFSARQFPNYSSELNVNALLLGDSALYLCASSPGTSDEQYFGPGTRLTVT.

This chain uses TRBV27 with TRBJ1-3; D perhaps matches TRBD1 (5 bases). V lost 6 bases to trimming and J lost 8 bases, with 26 bases between them. The CDR3 is made up of 17 amino acids. The germline gives CDR1 MNHEY, CDR2 SMNVEV (reference sequence). The CDR3 DNA reads TGTGCCAGCAGCTCCCTCATACGGGACGGGAGCGAATACACCATATATTTT. Translated: CASSSLIRDGSEYTIYF.

The chain joins TRBV7-9 to TRBJ2-7; D not certain. The CDR3 is 13 amino acids. V was cut by 5 bases and J by 0 bases, with 8 bases left in between. From germline, CDR1 is SEHNR and CDR2 FQNEAQ (reference sequence). The CDR3 nucleotides are TGTGCCAGCAGCCCACGTTACTCCTACGAGCAGTACTTC. This encodes CASSPRYSYEQYF.

This clone occurred a few times. V is TRBV2 and J is TRBJ2-1; unclear D gene. Germline assignment: CDR1 SNHLY and CDR2 FYNNEI. V was shortened by 1 base and J by 10 bases, with 11 bases between the two germline ends. This CDR3 spans 13 amino acids. The CDR3 protein is CASSEGRIGEQFF. The CDR3 bases are TGTGCCAGCAGTGAAGGGCGGATCGGAGAGCAGTTCTTC. Filled out from reference TRBV2 and TRBJ2-1, the complete variable domain reads EPEVTQTPSHQVTQMGQEVILRCVPISNHLYFYWYRQILGQKVEFLVSFYNNEISEKSEIFDDQFSVERPDGSNFTLKIRSTKLEDSAMYFCASSEGRIGEQFFGPGTRLTVL.

The V and J genes are TRBV7-9 and TRBJ1-1, with 9 nucleotides matching TRBD1. The CDR3 loop spans 15 amino acids. J lost 3 bases, V lost 5 bases, and 7 bases had no gene match. Per the germline V gene, CDR1 is SEHNR and CDR2 is FQNEAQ (reference sequence). CDR3 amino acids: CASSPQGAKDTEAFF. The CDR3 coding sequence is TGTGCCAGCAGCCCACAGGGGGCTAAGGACACTGAAGCTTTCTTT.

The chain couples TRBV13 to TRBJ1-2, with D tentatively TRBD1 (5 bases). The CDR3 covers 14 residues. V was clipped by 5 bases and J by 6 bases, with 16 bases between them. Germline V gene sequence: CDR1 PRHDT, CDR2 FYEKMQ (reference sequence). CDR3: CASSPLRGGDGYTF. CDR3 in DNA: TGTGCCAGCAGCCCCTTGAGGGGTGGCGATGGCTACACCTTC.

The gene calls are TRBV28 and TRBJ2-7, with D tentatively TRBD1 (5 bases). The CDR3 has 14 amino acids. V was pared by 4 bases and J by 3 bases, with 13 bases between. Germline CDR1 MDHEN, CDR2 SYDVKM. The CDR3 here is CASSSRQPYYEQYF. CDR3 bases: TGTGCCAGCAGTTCTCGACAGCCTTACTACGAGCAGTACTTC.

The chain is built from TRBV7-3 and TRBJ2-3; the match to TRBD1 covers 7 bases. With 6 bases clipped from V and 8 bases from J, the junction kept 14 bases outside the gene matches. The CDR3 sequence is 15 residues long. Germline V gene lookup returns CDR1 SGHTA and CDR2 FQGTGA. CDR3 protein: CASSERTGGPSTQYF. As DNA, the CDR3 is TGTGCCAGCAGTGAGAGGACAGGTGGCCCCAGTACGCAGTATTTT.

In the case of this clone: The sample carries other DNA sequences with the same CDR3. V gene TRBV9 combines with J gene TRBJ1-1; D gene ambiguous. This CDR3 spans 13 amino acids. V lost 3 bases and J lost 5, with 11 bases in between. Per germline, CDR1 SGDLS and CDR2 YYNGEE. CDR3 DNA: TGTGCCAGCAGCGAGGGTGGAGGGACTGAAGCTTTCTTT. Its translation: CASSEGGGTEAFF.

The chain joins TRBV4-1 to TRBJ2-7; 7 positions agree with TRBD1. The J segment lost 4 bases and the V segment lost 0 bases, leaving 12 bases of the junction unmatched. The length of the CDR3 is 17 residues. The germline V gene encodes CDR1 MGHRA and CDR2 YSYEKL. This CDR3 is CASSQEGLEGGGYEQYF. The CDR3 region has the DNA TGCGCCAGCAGCCAAGAAGGATTGGAAGGGGGCGGGTACGAGCAGTACTTC.

The rearrangement links TRBV27 to TRBJ1-5; the match to TRBD1 covers 9 bases. The CDR3 contains 16 residues. Germline-derived CDR1 and CDR2 are MNHEY and SMNVEV (reference sequence). V lost 6 bases and J lost 3; bases outside the gene matches: 9. The CDR3 nucleotides are TGTGCCAGCAGCCTTGGGACAGGGATACACAATCAGCCCCAGCATTTT. This translates into CASSLGTGIHNQPQHF.

The chain recombines TRBV27 with TRBJ1-1; D is unclear. Germline CDR1 is MNHEY and CDR2 is SMNVEV (reference sequence). V was cut by 2 bases and J by 2 bases, with 9 bases left in between. The CDR3 is 14 residues long. The CDR3 is CASSLPGVNTEAFF. CDR3 DNA: TGTGCCAGCAGTTTACCCGGGGTTAACACTGAAGCTTTCTTT.